This T cell receptor (beta chain) was recovered during a study of CD8 T cells in ankylosing spondylitis. General observations from the study: Among TCR beta sequences, a motif of eight or nine highly homologous variants appeared characteristic of ankylosing spondylitis blood. Within matched ankylosing spondylitis synovial fluid, disease-linked clones were reportedly significantly enriched.

Molecular-barcoded quantitative 5'-RACE produced these TCR beta libraries. Via MiXCR, TCRdb re-called the 5' RACE reads, giving one row per CDR3 protein. The sample contains roughly 250,000 distinct CDR3 sequences, less than 10% of which appear only once. This clonotype occurred many times. Its target is not known. V dropped 7 bases and J dropped 6 bases, with 12 bases sitting between them. This CDR3 spans 12 amino acids. The sequencing sample was made of blood, either unsorted or a sorted T cell fraction (not recorded which). The V gene is TRBV12-3 or TRBV12-4, the J gene TRBJ1-2; D possibly corresponds to TRBD1 (6 bases). This sequence originates from a male donor with ankylosing spondylitis or in good health (not recorded which). CDR3 sequence reads: CASTKGGNGYTF. Here the CDR3 DNA reads TGTGCCAGCACCAAGGGGGGGAATGGCTACACCTTC.